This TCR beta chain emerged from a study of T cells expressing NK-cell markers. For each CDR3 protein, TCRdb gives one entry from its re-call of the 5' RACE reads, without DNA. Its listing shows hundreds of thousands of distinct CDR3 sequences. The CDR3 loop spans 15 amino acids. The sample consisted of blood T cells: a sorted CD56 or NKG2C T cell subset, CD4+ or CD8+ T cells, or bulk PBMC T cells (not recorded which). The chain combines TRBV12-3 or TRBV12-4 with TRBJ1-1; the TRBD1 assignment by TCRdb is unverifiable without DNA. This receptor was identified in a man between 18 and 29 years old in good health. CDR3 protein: CASSRNRQGGTEAFF.